Presented here are 20 T cell receptor beta chains from one specimen sequenced in a study of molecular identifiers for immune sequencing clone quantification. Each CDR3 protein gets one entry after TCRdb re-called the PCR reads with MiXCR. Of under 650,000 distinct CDR3 sequences listed, less than 20% are singletons. Sequenced material: naive CD8+ T cells from blood, with Jurkat cell RNA spiked in. Documented subset: FACS-sorted CD8+CD4-CCR7+CD45RA+ naive T cells. These receptors were obtained from a human donor in good health. Some libraries in this study had Jurkat cell RNA spiked in.

This clonotype was seen many times. At one end, the junction sequence differs from germline, possibly due to a read error. The rearrangement joins TRBV11-2 to TRBJ2-3; the D gene could be TRBD1 or TRBD2 (5 bases each). CDR3 length equals 15 residues. Germline V gene sequence: CDR1 SGHAT, CDR2 FQNNGV. The CDR3 loop is CASSLIGGSIDTQYF. Written as DNA, the CDR3 is TGTGCCAGCAGCTTAATTGGGGGTAGCATAGATACGCAGTATTTT.

This clonotype was detected many times. CDR3 DNA sequence: TGCGCCAGCAGCCAAGGGACAGGGTTGCGCTATGGCTACACCTTC. Translation gives CASSQGTGLRYGYTF. This chain uses TRBV4-3 with TRBJ1-2, with 8 bases lining up with TRBD1. Germline CDR1 is LGHNA and CDR2 is YSLEER. Trimming took 1 base from V and 4 from J; bases not matched to a gene: 5. CDR3 length: 15 residues.

This clonotype occurred many times. This sequence joins TRBV7-9 and TRBJ2-2; D remains unclear. Looked up from germline, CDR1 is SEHNR and CDR2 is FQNEAQ (reference sequence). The germline V and J ends were trimmed by 1 base and 7 bases, with 1 base remaining between them. This CDR3 has 11 amino acids. The CDR3 reads CASSLVGELFF. Written as DNA, the CDR3 is TGTGCCAGCAGCTTAGTCGGGGAGCTGTTTTTT.

This clonotype was observed many times. J is TRBJ2-5 and V is TRBV7-6; 8 bases align to TRBD1. The CDR3 length is 13 residues. The ends lost 5 bases at V and 1 base at J; junction bases unmatched: 0. From germline, CDR1 is SGHVS and CDR2 FNYEAQ. CDR3 amino acids: CASSTGGQETQYF. The CDR3 DNA is TGTGCCAGCAGCACAGGGGGCCAAGAGACCCAGTACTTC.

This clonotype was detected only a few times. The gene calls are TRBV7-9 and TRBJ2-2, with no clear D. This CDR3 is 14 amino acids long. With 3 bases removed from V and 6 bases from J, the gap between germline ends came to 11 bases. Per the germline V gene, CDR1 is SEHNR and CDR2 is FQNEAQ (reference sequence). This CDR3 is CASSLVNSPGELFF. CDR3 sequence (DNA): TGTGCCAGCAGCTTGGTTAACTCACCCGGGGAGCTGTTTTTT.

This clonotype showed up many times. V is TRBV7-9 and J is TRBJ1-1, with a weak D call TRBD1 (5 bases). Between the trimmed V and J ends, which lost 4 bases and 6 bases, there was a span of 15 bases. There are 14 residues in the CDR3. CDR1 is SEHNR and CDR2 is FQNEAQ in the germline V gene (reference sequence). The CDR3: CASSSATWDAEAFF. As DNA, the CDR3 is TGTGCCAGCAGCTCAGCGACATGGGACGCTGAAGCTTTCTTT.

J is TRBJ1-3 and V is TRBV14; TRBD1 might be the D (6 bases). The germline CDR1 and CDR2 sequences are SGHDN and FVKESK. This CDR3 is built from 17 residues. V shed 5 bases and J shed 0 bases, with 17 bases lying between them. CDR3 bases: TGTGCCAGCAGCAAACCGGGACAAAGCCTCTCTGGAAACACCATATATTTT. Protein sequence: CASSKPGQSLSGNTIYF.

The chain uses TRBV19 and TRBJ1-1; D possibly corresponds to TRBD1 (5 bases). Germline CDR1 LNHDA, CDR2 SQIVND (reference sequence). V dropped 11 bases and J dropped 0 bases, with 13 bases sitting between them. This CDR3 has 13 amino acids. CDR3 nucleotide sequence: TGTGCCGGTAACCCGACAGTGAACACTGAAGCTTTCTTT. It encodes CAGNPTVNTEAFF.

As to this clonotype: This may be a read error, as it is one base from a much larger clone. The chain couples TRBV9 to TRBJ2-3, with D possibly being TRBD2 (6 bases). CDR3 length equals 16 residues. Germline V gene data show CDR1 as SGDLS and CDR2 as YYNGEE. Deletions cut 4 bases from V and 1 base from J, with 16 bases between. The CDR3 loop reads CASSPGLSPRTDTQYF. In nucleotides, the CDR3 is TGTGCCAGCAGCCCGGGACTTTCCCCTCGCACAGATACGCAGTATTTT.

Many counts were recorded for this clonotype. DNA for the CDR3: TGTGCCAGCCGAGAGCGGGGGGCCAGCACAGATACGCAGTATTTT. It translates to CASRERGASTDTQYF. This sequence joins TRBV5-4 and TRBJ2-3, with TRBD2 matching over 9 bases. Germline CDR1 reads SGHNT; CDR2 reads YYREEE (reference sequence). The CDR3 has 15 residues. The V gene end was trimmed by 7 bases and the J gene end by 0 bases; junction bases not matched to a gene: 6.

Many counts were recorded for this clonotype. The CDR3 DNA is TGTGCCACCAGTGACCGCCGACTAGCGTCGCGACCGAACACCGGGGAGCTGTTTTTT. This gives the protein CATSDRRLASRPNTGELFF. The rearrangement links TRBV24-1 to TRBJ2-2; 8 bases map to TRBD2. The CDR3 runs to 19 residues. CDR1 and CDR2 from the germline V gene are KGHDR and SFDVKD. The ends lost 4 bases at V and 0 bases at J; junction bases unmatched: 12.

There are many counts of this clonotype. The CDR3 DNA reads as TGTGCCACCAACGATAACTCCTACAATGAGCAGTTCTTC. Amino acid sequence: CATNDNSYNEQFF. The rearrangement joins TRBV24-1 to TRBJ2-1, with D hard to call. Trimming shortened V by 8 bases and J by 0 bases, and 7 bases separated the two germline ends. This CDR3 region has 13 residues. Germline V lookup: CDR1 KGHDR, CDR2 SFDVKD.

This clonotype was recorded a few times. J is TRBJ2-7 and V is TRBV6-1; D unclear. Germline-derived CDR1 and CDR2 are MNHNS and SASEGT. V was cut by 3 bases and J by 4 bases, with 10 bases left in between. The CDR3 sequence is 13 residues long. The DNA for the CDR3 is TGTGCCAGCAGTGATCTACCGAGGTACGAGCAGTACTTC. Translating it yields CASSDLPRYEQYF.

This clonotype turned up a few times. This may be a read error: a much more frequent sequence differs by one nucleotide. The chain employs TRBV5-4 and TRBJ2-7; tentative D call: TRBD1 (6 bases). The V gene's germline CDR1 is SGHNT and CDR2 YYREEE (reference sequence). Trimming pared 5 bases from V and 0 bases from J, leaving 6 bases between. The CDR3 covers 12 residues. The CDR3 nucleotides are TGTGCCAGCAGGGGGGCCTCCTACGAGCAGTACTTC. Translation gives CASRGASYEQYF. The variable domain in full, completed from reference TRBV5-4 and TRBJ2-7, reads ETGVTQSPTHLIKTRGQQVTLRCSSQSGHNTVSWYQQALGQGPQFIFQYYREEENGRGNFPPRFSGLQFPNYSSELNVNALELDDSALYLCASRGASYEQYFGPGTRLTVT.

This clonotype was counted between two and nine times. The rearrangement joins TRBV11-3 to TRBJ2-1; D call uncertain. The CDR3 is 15 residues long. Trimming removed 1 base at V and 7 bases at J, with 14 bases between. Germline lookup yields CDR1 SGHNT and CDR2 YENEEA. DNA of the CDR3: TGTGCCAGCAGCTTAGCCGGCGGACCTAAGAATGAGCAGTTCTTC. It encodes CASSLAGGPKNEQFF.

Many counts were recorded for this clonotype. The CDR3, as DNA: TGTGCCAGCAGTCCACAGGGGTCCTACGAGCAGTACTTC. Protein sequence: CASSPQGSYEQYF. The chain employs TRBV6-5 and TRBJ2-7; TRBD1 agrees at 7 bases. The trim removed 5 bases at V and 1 base at J, leaving 2 bases unmatched. Germline loops: CDR1 MNHEY, CDR2 SVGAGI. CDR3 size: 13 residues.

Ten or more counts support this clonotype. This chain joins TRBV4-1 and TRBJ1-1; D may be TRBD1 (5 bases). The length of the CDR3 is 16 residues. Between the trimmed V and J ends, which lost 1 base and 2 bases, there was a span of 14 bases. Germline assignment: CDR1 MGHRA and CDR2 YSYEKL. The CDR3 sequence is CASSQVLAGINTEAFF. The CDR3, as DNA: TGCGCCAGCAGCCAAGTGTTGGCAGGGATCAACACTGAAGCTTTCTTT.

This clonotype was counted only a few times. This chain connects TRBV13 to TRBJ2-5, with 7 bases identical to TRBD2. CDR1 and CDR2 (germline): PRHDT, FYEKMQ (reference sequence). There are 15 residues in the CDR3. Trimming took 5 bases from V and 4 from J; bases not matched to a gene: 10. The CDR3 spells CASSPTRGSGETQYF. The CDR3 region has the DNA TGTGCCAGCAGCCCAACTCGCGGGAGCGGAGAGACCCAGTACTTC.

In its sample, this clonotype was seen a few times. This chain links TRBV30 with TRBJ2-2, with a tentative D call TRBD2 (6 bases). V dropped 1 base and J dropped 2 bases, with 8 bases sitting between them. The germline gives CDR1 GTSNPN, CDR2 SVGIG (reference sequence). The CDR3 loop spans 14 amino acids. CDR3 sequence: CAWSAGTNTGELFF. Here the CDR3 DNA reads TGTGCCTGGAGTGCCGGGACTAACACCGGGGAGCTGTTTTTT.

This clonotype was recorded a few times. The chain combines TRBV7-9 with TRBJ2-1; D ambiguous. The CDR3 runs to 12 residues. The germline gives CDR1 SEHNR, CDR2 FQNEAQ (reference sequence). Trimming took off 5 bases at V and 8 bases at J, with 10 bases between the two ends. The CDR3 region has the DNA TGTGCCAGCAGCGCCCGATGGGATGAGCAGTTCTTC. It yields the protein CASSARWDEQFF.